This T cell receptor (beta chain) originates from a study of regulatory T cells in long-lasting Graves disease. About the research overall: Antithyroid drugs had been taken by newly diagnosed Graves' patients for under 3 months.

Building of the TCR beta libraries involved iRepertoire HTBI primers and Arm-PCR of CDR3 regions. In TCRdb, the multiplex PCR reads were re-called with MiXCR into one record per CDR3 protein. Counted here are a few hundred thousand distinct CDR3 sequences, 12% occurring once; the ten biggest clones make up 18%. Study-wide results and limits: Thyroid tissue was not sampled; only peripheral blood was. Having few samples may have compromised the accuracy.

Time point here: newly diagnosed GD, antithyroid drugs for less than 3 months. After RNA was extracted from PBMCs, the TCR library was made from it. On this clonotype itself: The target antigen is unknown.

This same sample was also part of a study on T cells in Graves' hyperthyroidism and ophthalmopathy. That work contributes: A set of HTBI primers served as the primers for a first-round RT-PCR of the TCR CDR3.

This receptor was identified in a woman younger than 30 with Graves disease. Source: peripheral blood mononuclear cells (PBMCs), taken at new diagnosis, from a patient treated with antithyroid drugs.

CDR3 loop: CASSYTAQGRTEAFF. In DNA, the CDR3 is TGTGCCAGCAGTTACACGGCACAGGGTCGAACTGAAGCTTTCTTT. The gene calls are TRBV6-5 and TRBJ1-1, with a possible D match to TRBD1 (6 bases). CDR1 MNHEY and CDR2 SVGAGI come from the germline V gene. The CDR3 consists of 15 residues. Trimming removed 2 bases at V and 5 bases at J, with 15 bases between.